Following are 22 T cell receptor beta chains from one sample sequenced in a study of blood T cell repertoires in COVID-19. Some clones are missing from TCRdb's copy, which holds only in-frame ones; the method was immunoSEQ multiplex PCR. The profile shows 180,000 or so clones, 86% of them singletons. Specimen: peripheral blood. The receptor source for this set is a woman in her 30s with active or convalescent COVID-19.

This chain uses TRBV7-9 with TRBJ2-5, with D hard to call. V gave up 1 base and J gave up 1 base, with 4 bases separating them. Looked up from germline, CDR1 is SEHNR and CDR2 is FQNEAQ (reference sequence). This CDR3 comprises 13 residues. The CDR3 spells CASSLDFQETQYF. DNA of the CDR3: TGTGCCAGCAGCTTAGACTTCCAAGAGACCCAGTACTTC.

This clone appeared a single time. The J gene is TRBJ1-2, the V gene TRBV5-5, with D tentatively TRBD1 (5 bases). This CDR3 spans 13 amino acids. V lost 0 bases and J 5 bases, leaving 8 bases between the germline ends. Germline V gives CDR1 SGHKS, CDR2 YYEKEE (reference sequence). The CDR3 is CASSLEGVYGYTF. The CDR3 DNA reads TGTGCCAGCAGCTTGGAAGGGGTATATGGCTACACCTTC.

The chain combines TRBV19 with TRBJ2-1; maybe TRBD2 (6 bases). This CDR3 region has 18 residues. Trimming stripped 4 bases from V and 1 base from J, with 20 bases between. In germline, CDR1 is LNHDA, CDR2 SQIVND (reference sequence). The CDR3 DNA reads TGTGCCAGTAGTACCGACCTTTGGGGAGGTGGGTCCTACAATGAGCAGTTCTTC. Its translation is CASSTDLWGGGSYNEQFF.

The chain links TRBV7-9 to TRBJ1-5; D gene ambiguous. The CDR3 runs 14 residues. The V gene lost 4 bases and the J gene lost 5 bases, with 12 bases spanning the gap. The germline gives CDR1 SEHNR, CDR2 FQNEAQ (reference sequence). CDR3 nucleotide sequence: TGTGCCAGCAGCTCGGGTGGTGAATATCAGCCCCAGCATTTT. Translating gives CASSSGGEYQPQHF.

The gene calls are TRBV7-2 and TRBJ2-7; 10 positions agree with TRBD1. The CDR3 has 14 residues. Trimming at V came to 8 bases and at J to 6 bases, leaving 10 bases not matched to a gene. Germline-derived CDR1 and CDR2 are SGHTA and FQGNSA. The CDR3 is CASSRDRGLGEQYF. CDR3 in DNA: TGTGCCAGCTCTCGGGACAGGGGATTGGGCGAGCAGTACTTC.

The chain links TRBV7-9 to TRBJ1-2, with D possibly being TRBD1 (5 bases). The CDR3 spans 15 residues. Trimming removed 4 bases at V and 5 bases at J, with 17 bases between. CDR1 is SEHNR, CDR2 FQNEAQ, per germline (reference sequence). The DNA for the CDR3 is TGTGCCAGCAGCTCGGGACTCTCTTTTACTTATGGCTACACCTTC. Translated, it gives CASSSGLSFTYGYTF.

This chain connects TRBV10-1 to TRBJ1-5, with D possibly matching TRBD1 (5 bases). The CDR3 contains 15 residues. Germline V gene data show CDR1 as WNHNN and CDR2 as SYGVQD (reference sequence). The V end was cut by 4 bases, the J end by 5 bases, with 15 bases between. CDR3 residues: CASSVGGRADQPQHF. The CDR3 nucleotides read TGCGCCAGCAGTGTGGGGGGGAGGGCCGATCAGCCCCAGCATTTT.

The V gene is TRBV19, the J gene TRBJ2-5; D might be TRBD1 (5 bases). Trimming stripped 5 bases from V and 1 base from J, with 11 bases between. Germline CDR1 is LNHDA and CDR2 is SQIVND (reference sequence). The CDR3 length is 14 residues. CDR3 region: CASSRTGFQETQYF. CDR3 bases: TGTGCCAGTAGTCGAACAGGCTTCCAAGAGACCCAGTACTTC. The full variable domain, its missing parts supplied by reference TRBV19 and TRBJ2-5, is DGGITQSPKYLFRKEGQNVTLSCEQNLNHDAMYWYRQDPGQGLRLIYYSQIVNDFQKGDIAEGYSVSREKKESFPLTVTSAQKNPTAFYLCASSRTGFQETQYFGPGTRLLVL.

V and J are TRBV5-6 and TRBJ2-3, with 9 bases identical to TRBD2. V lost 2 bases, J lost 2 bases, and 6 bases stayed unmatched. The germline CDR1 and CDR2 sequences are SGHDT and YYEEEE. The CDR3 sequence is 16 residues long. The CDR3 DNA follows: TGTGCCAGCAGCTTCCCGAGCGGGGGGTACACAGATACGCAGTATTTT. This translates into CASSFPSGGYTDTQYF.

This clone was counted once. V gene TRBV6-6 combines with J gene TRBJ1-1; 7 bases map to TRBD1. This CDR3 region has 13 residues. The germline CDR1 and CDR2 sequences are MNHNY and SVGAGI (reference sequence). Trimming removed 4 bases from V and 7 bases from J; junction bases left unmatched: 6. CDR3: CASSFNRDSEAFF. The CDR3 DNA follows: TGTGCCAGCAGTTTCAACCGGGACAGTGAAGCTTTCTTT.

This clone was counted at least ten times. The genes are TRBV19 and TRBJ1-4, with D tentatively TRBD1 (6 bases). The CDR3 totals 13 residues. V was clipped by 4 bases and J by 8 bases, with 11 bases between them. In germline, CDR1 is LNHDA, CDR2 SQIVND (reference sequence). This CDR3 is CASSRQGWEKLFF. For the CDR3, the DNA is TGTGCCAGTAGTAGGCAGGGGTGGGAAAAACTGTTTTTT.

This chain connects TRBV14 to TRBJ1-2; D ambiguous. V was cut by 5 bases and J by 3 bases, with 13 bases left in between. The length of the CDR3 is 14 residues. The germline gives CDR1 SGHDN, CDR2 FVKESK. The CDR3 coding sequence is TGTGCCAGCAGCGGAAAGGCGGGTGACTATGGCTACACCTTC. This gives the protein CASSGKAGDYGYTF.

V is TRBV2 and J is TRBJ1-4, with unresolved D. The V end lost 6 bases, the J end lost 6 bases, and 17 bases lay between the germline ends. Germline CDR1 and CDR2: SNHLY and FYNNEI. This CDR3 comprises 15 residues. The CDR3 nucleotides are TGTGCCAGCAGAACTGAACAGCGGACGCATGAAAAACTGTTTTTT. Its translation is CASRTEQRTHEKLFF.

The V gene is TRBV11-2, the J gene TRBJ1-1; 12 bases align to TRBD1. V shed 5 bases and J 3 bases; nucleotides not matched to a gene: 13. Germline CDR1 is SGHAT and CDR2 is FQNNGV. This CDR3 spans 18 amino acids. Here the CDR3 DNA reads TGTGCCAGCAGCCCGGGACAGGGGGCGCGTAGTAAGGACACTGAAGCTTTCTTT. It encodes CASSPGQGARSKDTEAFF.

A few counts support this clone. V usage is TRBV6-6 and J usage is TRBJ1-1; D call uncertain. This CDR3 comprises 12 residues. Looked up from germline, CDR1 is MNHNY and CDR2 is SVGAGI (reference sequence). Trimming took 8 bases from V and 4 from J, leaving 11 bases between them. The CDR3 sequence: CASGEISTEAFF. CDR3 nucleotides: TGTGCCAGCGGAGAAATTAGCACTGAAGCTTTCTTT.

The chain recombines TRBV6-4 with TRBJ1-2, with 7 bases that match TRBD1. Germline V gives CDR1 MRHNA, CDR2 SNTAGT. The V segment lost 2 bases and the J segment 6 bases; nucleotides outside the gene matches: 6. CDR3 length equals 14 residues. This chain's CDR3 is CASSDQTGDHGYTF. The CDR3 nucleotides are TGTGCCAGCAGTGACCAAACAGGGGATCATGGCTACACCTTC.

The J gene is TRBJ2-1, the V gene TRBV7-2, with 8 bases aligning to TRBD1. V lost 2 bases and J lost 8; bases outside the gene matches: 8. The germline V gene has CDR1 SGHTA and CDR2 FQGNSA. The CDR3 consists of 15 residues. The CDR3 nucleotides are TGTGCCAGCAGCTTAAGGACAGGGAGTGGGCATGAGCAGTTCTTC. Translating gives CASSLRTGSGHEQFF.

The chain is built from TRBV27 and TRBJ1-4; TRBD1 is a possible D gene (5 bases). V lost 5 bases, J lost 4 bases, and 17 bases lay in between. CDR3 size: 16 residues. Germline CDR1 MNHEY, CDR2 SMNVEV (reference sequence). CDR3 bases: TGTGCCAGCAGTAAATACCAGGGACTATTTAATGAAAAACTGTTTTTT. This encodes CASSKYQGLFNEKLFF.

The chain joins TRBV7-8 to TRBJ1-2, with D maybe TRBD1 (6 bases). CDR3 length: 16 amino acids. Looked up from germline, CDR1 is SGHVS and CDR2 is FQNEAQ. The V and J ends lost 1 base and 7 bases respectively, with 19 bases between them. The CDR3 DNA follows: TGTGCCAGCAGCTTAGGTCAAGATGGGACAACCTCTGGCTACACCTTC. This gives the protein CASSLGQDGTTSGYTF.

The gene calls are TRBV3-1 (or the pseudogene TRBV3-2) and TRBJ2-5; TRBD1 is a possible D gene (5 bases). This CDR3 spans 18 amino acids. The germline CDR1 and CDR2 sequences are LGHDT and YNNKEL (reference sequence). Trimming shortened V by 4 bases and J by 5 bases, and 26 bases separated the two germline ends. CDR3 sequence (DNA): TGTGCCAGCAGCCCCAGACCAGGGCAGGTAAAGAAATGGGAGACCCAGTACTTC. Protein: CASSPRPGQVKKWETQYF.

This clone has just a few counts. The chain carries TRBV28 and TRBJ2-1, with D hard to call. The CDR3 sequence is 12 residues long. Trimming shortened V by 5 bases and J by 7 bases, and 9 bases separated the two germline ends. Germline CDR1 is MDHEN and CDR2 is SYDVKM. CDR3 sequence reads: CASSSYANEQFF. CDR3 DNA sequence: TGTGCCAGCAGTAGCTATGCGAATGAGCAGTTCTTC. Combining the CDR3 with reference TRBV28 and TRBJ2-1 gives the whole variable domain DVKVTQSSRYLVKRTGEKVFLECVQDMDHENMFWYRQDPGLGLRLIYFSYDVKMKEKGDIPEGYSVSREKKERFSLILESASTNQTSMYLCASSSYANEQFFGPGTRLTVL.

The chain combines TRBV2 with TRBJ1-1; D is possibly TRBD1 (5 bases). V gave up 4 bases and J gave up 4 bases, with 10 bases separating them. The CDR3 is 13 amino acids. The germline V gene has CDR1 SNHLY and CDR2 FYNNEI. CDR3 in amino acids: CASSAQGLTEAFF. CDR3 DNA: TGTGCCAGCAGTGCCCAGGGACTCACTGAAGCTTTCTTT.